This is a list of T cell receptor beta chains from one sample in a study of response to subunit inactivated influenza vaccine. A single record per CDR3 protein comes from TCRdb applying MiXCR to the RT-PCR reads. The table records roughly 620,000 distinct CDR3 sequences, about 11% of them present only once. The sample also formed part of further work on T cells expressing NK-cell markers.

The sample in question was PBMCs from blood, obtained on the day of vaccination. The receptors stem from a man aged 45-65 years who received an inactivated influenza vaccine. The CDR3 runs from the conserved cysteine through the conserved F or W. A D gene is named only where the DNA matches it firmly. Some rows have no size entry. The others give once, few or many, or a class for an expanded clone.

d_call,v_call,j_call,clone_size,cdr3_aa,cdr3_nt
NA,TRBV7-9,TRBJ2-4,NA,CASSPPGRAINIQYF,TGTGCCAGCAGCCCCCCTGGGCGGGCGATAAACATTCAGTACTTC
TRBD1,TRBV7-9,TRBJ1-4,NA,CASSKGQGLGEKLFF,TGTGCCAGCAGCAAAGGACAGGGGTTGGGTGAAAAACTGTTTTTT
NA,TRBV7-9,TRBJ2-7,few,CASTSRDRGPEQYF,TGTGCCAGCACTAGCCGGGACCGAGGCCCCGAGCAGTACTTC
NA,TRBV12-3/TRBV12-4,TRBJ1-1,many,CASSLAGAGSTEAFF,TGTGCCAGCAGTTTGGCCGGGGCCGGGAGCACTGAAGCTTTCTTT
TRBD1,TRBV7-9,TRBJ2-2,NA,CASSSGQGKFPGELFF,TGTGCCAGCAGCTCGGGACAGGGGAAGTTTCCCGGGGAGCTGTTTTTT
NA,TRBV9,TRBJ1-6,NA,CASSRSGEGNSPLHF,TGTGCCAGCAGCCGATCGGGGGAGGGGAATTCACCCCTCCACTTT
NA,TRBV7-2,TRBJ2-3,few,CASSLGLLVSDTQYF,TGTGCCAGCAGCTTAGGGTTACTAGTATCCGATACGCAGTATTTT
TRBD1,TRBV20-1,TRBJ2-1,NA,CSARWGQGALNEQFF,TGCAGTGCTAGATGGGGACAGGGGGCGCTCAATGAGCAGTTCTTC
NA,TRBV5-1,TRBJ2-7,many,CASSLVGEQYF,TGCGCCAGCAGCTTGGTGGGGGAGCAGTACTTC
TRBD1,TRBV6-1,TRBJ1-1,NA,CASTERQGWTEAFF,TGTGCCAGCACCGAAAGACAGGGGTGGACTGAAGCTTTCTTT
TRBD1,TRBV28,TRBJ2-5,NA,CASNRQGRETQYF,TGTGCCAGCAACAGACAGGGTCGGGAGACCCAGTACTTC
TRBD1,TRBV7-8,TRBJ2-7,few,CASSFNTGQGLYEQYF,TGTGCCAGCAGCTTTAATACGGGACAGGGTCTCTACGAGCAGTACTTC
TRBD2,TRBV12-3/TRBV12-4,TRBJ2-1,few,CASSAGTSGNEQFF,TGTGCCAGCAGTGCCGGGACTAGTGGCAATGAGCAGTTCTTC
NA,TRBV12-3/TRBV12-4,TRBJ2-3,NA,CASTHNGADTQYF,TGTGCCAGCACTCATAACGGGGCAGATACGCAGTATTTT
NA,TRBV29-1,TRBJ2-1,few,CSVRQGGGNEQFF,TGCAGCGTCCGGCAGGGGGGTGGCAATGAGCAGTTCTTC
NA,TRBV4-2,TRBJ2-6,NA,CASSQEWGPSGANVLTF,TGTGCCAGCAGCCAAGAGTGGGGTCCCTCTGGGGCCAACGTCCTGACTTTC
NA,TRBV12-3/TRBV12-4,TRBJ1-6,few,CASSTGVGSYNSPLHF,TGTGCCAGCAGTACAGGAGTCGGGTCCTATAATTCACCCCTCCACTTT
TRBD2,TRBV27,TRBJ2-2,few,CASKQSGRALVGELFF,TGTGCCAGCAAGCAAAGCGGGAGGGCCTTGGTCGGGGAGCTGTTTTTT
TRBD2,TRBV3-1,TRBJ2-1,NA,CASSPTSGGAYNEQFF,TGTGCCAGCAGCCCCACTAGCGGGGGGGCCTACAATGAGCAGTTCTTC
NA,TRBV20-1,TRBJ1-2,NA,CSARGGTLTNYGYTF,TGCAGTGCTAGAGGCGGGACACTTACTAACTATGGCTACACCTTC
TRBD1,TRBV6-5,TRBJ2-5,few,CASSYSGQERWETQYF,TGTGCCAGCAGTTACTCTGGACAGGAAAGGTGGGAGACCCAGTACTTC
NA,TRBV20-1,TRBJ2-2,NA,CSADRGNTGELFF,TGCAGTGCAGACCGGGGGAACACCGGGGAGCTGTTTTTT
TRBD1,TRBV6-1,TRBJ2-3,few,CASSGGQYRTDTQYF,TGTGCCAGCAGTGGGGGACAGTACAGGACAGATACGCAGTATTTT
TRBD2,TRBV6-2/TRBV6-3,TRBJ2-1,few,CASSYSPGTSGRHNEQFF,TGTGCCAGCAGTTACTCGCCGGGGACTAGCGGGAGGCACAATGAGCAGTTCTTC
NA,TRBV10-3,TRBJ2-1,NA,CAIRLDTYNEQFF,TGTGCCATCAGACTAGACACATACAATGAGCAGTTCTTC
NA,TRBV12-5,TRBJ1-1,NA,CASGSGLNTEAFF,TGTGCTAGTGGTTCGGGATTGAACACTGAAGCTTTCTTT
TRBD1,TRBV20-1,TRBJ1-6,few,CSAGQGLGNSPLHF,TGCAGTGCTGGACAGGGTCTTGGTAATTCACCCCTCCACTTT
NA,TRBV9,TRBJ2-2,few,CASSVYATGSGELFF,TGTGCCAGCAGCGTGTACGCGACGGGCTCCGGGGAGCTGTTTTTT
TRBD1,TRBV29-1,TRBJ1-2,many,CSVSEGADGYGYTF,TGCAGCGTCTCTGAGGGGGCGGATGGCTATGGCTACACCTTC
TRBD2,TRBV7-3,TRBJ2-1,few,CASSSSSGSTQFF,TGTGCCAGCAGCTCCTCTAGCGGGAGTACCCAGTTCTTC
NA,TRBV10-3,TRBJ2-7,NA,CAISVESPSRGYEQYF,TGTGCCATCAGTGTTGAGAGCCCATCGAGGGGCTACGAGCAGTACTTC
NA,TRBV4-3,TRBJ1-1,few,CASSQNLWGWKDTEAFF,TGCGCCAGCAGCCAAAATCTGTGGGGGTGGAAAGACACTGAAGCTTTCTTT
TRBD1,TRBV7-2,TRBJ2-7,few,CASSLAYRTGTGDYEQYF,TGTGCCAGCAGCTTAGCCTATCGGACAGGGACAGGGGATTACGAGCAGTACTTC
NA,TRBV7-2,TRBJ2-3,NA,CASSPGIDTQYF,TGTGCCAGCAGCCCCGGTATAGATACGCAGTATTTT
TRBD2,TRBV7-2,TRBJ2-1,NA,CASSKLGLAYNEQFF,TGTGCCAGCAGCAAACTGGGACTAGCGTACAATGAGCAGTTCTTC
TRBD2,TRBV29-1,TRBJ2-3,NA,CSVVGGGRADTQYF,TGCAGCGTTGTAGGTGGGGGGAGGGCAGATACGCAGTATTTT
NA,TRBV5-1,TRBJ2-2,NA,CASSRQGGNTGELFF,TGCGCCAGCAGCCGGCAGGGCGGGAACACCGGGGAGCTGTTTTTT
NA,TRBV3-1,TRBJ2-7,NA,CASSPRGPFPGYEQYF,TGTGCCAGCAGCCCCCGTGGGCCTTTTCCCGGCTACGAGCAGTACTTC
NA,TRBV5-5,TRBJ1-1,few,CASSLTRATEAFF,TGTGCCAGCAGCTTGACCAGGGCCACTGAAGCTTTCTTT
NA,TRBV3-1,TRBJ2-1,NA,CASQKGPGNEQFF,TGTGCCAGCCAAAAGGGCCCCGGCAATGAGCAGTTCTTC
NA,TRBV18,TRBJ2-1,many,CASSPENRVGEQFF,TGTGCCAGCTCACCCGAGAATAGAGTAGGTGAGCAGTTCTTC
NA,TRBV27,TRBJ2-3,many,CASSGDTDTQYF,TGTGCCAGCAGTGGCGACACAGATACGCAGTATTTT
TRBD2,TRBV24-1,TRBJ2-5,NA,CATRGDTGTSGWETQYF,TGTGCCACCAGGGGAGACACCGGGACTAGCGGATGGGAGACCCAGTACTTC
NA,TRBV7-9,TRBJ2-5,few,CASSLVWPAQYF,TGTGCCAGCAGCTTAGTGTGGCCGGCCCAGTACTTC
NA,TRBV6-2/TRBV6-3,TRBJ2-7,NA,CASSPSGLYEQYF,TGTGCCAGCAGCCCATCCGGGCTTTACGAGCAGTACTTC
NA,TRBV28,TRBJ1-3,few,CASRPPIVSGNTIYF,TGTGCCAGCAGACCCCCCATTGTCTCTGGAAACACCATATATTTT
NA,TRBV5-5,TRBJ2-1,few,CASSLVQAVYNEQFF,TGTGCCAGCAGCTTGGTCCAGGCGGTATACAATGAGCAGTTCTTC
TRBD1,TRBV4-1,TRBJ1-2,NA,CASSQDLGQGAATF,TGCGCCAGCAGCCAAGATCTGGGACAGGGGGCCGCTACCTTC
NA,TRBV12-3/TRBV12-4,TRBJ2-5,many,CASSITWAGETQYF,TGTGCCAGCAGTATCACATGGGCTGGGGAGACCCAGTACTTC
TRBD2,TRBV20-1,TRBJ2-3,NA,CSARVGSGRADTQYF,TGCAGTGCTAGAGTGGGTAGCGGGAGGGCAGATACGCAGTATTTT
TRBD2,TRBV7-9,TRBJ2-3,NA,CASSTTYSGSTDTQYF,TGTGCCAGCAGCACGACCTATAGCGGGAGCACAGATACGCAGTATTTT
NA,TRBV30,TRBJ2-1,few,CAWTDSGVYNEQFF,TGTGCCTGGACGGACAGCGGAGTATACAATGAGCAGTTCTTC
NA,TRBV27,TRBJ1-4,NA,CASSTRARVTNEKLFF,TGTGCCAGCAGCACCCGGGCCAGGGTAACTAATGAAAAACTGTTTTTT
NA,TRBV4-1,TRBJ1-1,few,CASSYMLESNTEAFF,TGCGCCAGCAGCTACATGCTTGAGAGTAACACTGAAGCTTTCTTT
TRBD1,TRBV29-1,TRBJ1-2,few,CSVGFRQGNGYTF,TGCAGCGTTGGCTTCCGACAGGGAAATGGCTACACCTTC
TRBD2,TRBV10-3,TRBJ2-1,few,CAISARGREDNEQFF,TGTGCCATCAGTGCCCGGGGGCGGGAGGACAATGAGCAGTTCTTC
TRBD1,TRBV7-9,TRBJ2-3,NA,CASRATGGITDTQYF,TGTGCCAGCAGGGCGACAGGGGGGATCACAGATACGCAGTATTTT
NA,TRBV12-3/TRBV12-4,TRBJ2-1,few,CASRKGVSYNEQFF,TGTGCCAGCAGGAAAGGGGTCTCCTACAATGAGCAGTTCTTC